The T cell receptor beta chain described here comes from a study of graft-versus-host responses after intestinal transplantation. Study-wide results and limits: Declining HvG levels early post-transplant were linked to peak circulating GvH clone levels.

The method was immunoSEQ multiplex PCR; TCRdb's version includes in-frame clones alone and lacks a portion of them. Among tens of thousands of clones listed, roughly 89% were seen once. The V gene's germline CDR1 is MDHEN and CDR2 SYDVKM. V was clipped by 7 bases and J by 7 bases; unmatched bases: 5. The CDR3 is 14 residues long. Points on this clone: Its antigen is not identified.

The clonotype originates from a human donor who received an intestinal transplant. The source was unstimulated CD4+ T cells sorted from spleen or lymph node cells, collected before intestinal transplant. This sequence joins TRBV28 and TRBJ2-2, with 11 nucleotides matching TRBD1. The CDR3 DNA sequence: TGTGCCAGCAAGGGACAGGGGGTAGGCGGGGAGCTGTTTTTT. Protein product: CASKGQGVGGELFF.